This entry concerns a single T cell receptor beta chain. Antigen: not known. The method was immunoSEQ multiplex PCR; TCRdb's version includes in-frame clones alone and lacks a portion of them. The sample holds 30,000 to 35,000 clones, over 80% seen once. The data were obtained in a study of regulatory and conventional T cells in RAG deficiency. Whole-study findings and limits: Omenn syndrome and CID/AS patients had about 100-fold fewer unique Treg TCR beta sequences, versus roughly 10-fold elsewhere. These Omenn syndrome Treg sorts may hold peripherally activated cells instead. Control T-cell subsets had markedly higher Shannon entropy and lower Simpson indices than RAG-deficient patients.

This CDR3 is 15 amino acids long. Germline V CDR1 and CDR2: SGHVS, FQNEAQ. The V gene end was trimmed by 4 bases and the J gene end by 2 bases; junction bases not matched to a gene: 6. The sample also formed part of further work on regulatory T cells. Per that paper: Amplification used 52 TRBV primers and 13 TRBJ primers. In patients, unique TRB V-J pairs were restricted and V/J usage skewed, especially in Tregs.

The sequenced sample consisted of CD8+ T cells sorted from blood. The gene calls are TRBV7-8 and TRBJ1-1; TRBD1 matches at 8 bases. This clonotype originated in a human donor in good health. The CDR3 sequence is CASSYRTGTNTEAFF. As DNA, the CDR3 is TGTGCCAGCAGCTACCGGACAGGGACAAACACTGAAGCTTTCTTT.